These 16 T cell receptor beta chains originate from one sample sequenced in a study of T cells in localized non-small cell lung cancer. Libraries were prepared by immunoSEQ multiplex PCR; TCRdb keeps only in-frame clonotypes and omits some of them. This table holds roughly 67,000 clones, around four fifths found once. The sequencing here drew on peripheral blood, taken before any cancer treatment. These receptors came from a female donor over 55 with stage I lung adenocarcinoma.

The chain is built from TRBV7-2 and TRBJ2-7, with 11 bases lining up with TRBD1. This CDR3 comprises 15 residues. Germline CDR1 is SGHTA and CDR2 is FQGNSA. With V trimmed by 5 bases and J by 3 bases, 6 bases remained unmatched. CDR3 protein: CASSTGQGAIYEQYF. Here the CDR3 DNA reads TGTGCCAGCAGCACTGGACAGGGGGCCATCTACGAGCAGTACTTC.

The chain uses TRBV27 and TRBJ2-6; 7 bases are shared with TRBD1. V was pared by 4 bases and J by 2 bases, with 2 bases of the junction left unmatched. This CDR3 has 15 residues. Germline V lookup: CDR1 MNHEY, CDR2 SMNVEV (reference sequence). The CDR3 sequence is CASSSQGAGANVLTF. The CDR3 DNA is TGTGCCAGCAGTTCCCAGGGGGCTGGGGCCAACGTCCTGACTTTC.

The V and J genes are TRBV6-6 and TRBJ2-7, with TRBD2 matching 13 bases. Germline trimming cut 5 bases from V and 1 base from J; bases unmatched to any gene: 5. Germline V gene lookup returns CDR1 MNHNY and CDR2 SVGAGI (reference sequence). This CDR3 spans 16 amino acids. CDR3 nucleotides: TGTGCCAGCAGTACTTGGACTAGCGGGGGTTCCTACGAGCAGTACTTC. This gives the protein CASSTWTSGGSYEQYF.

The chain uses TRBV27 and TRBJ2-5; 9 bases fit TRBD2. Germline CDR1 and CDR2: MNHEY and SMNVEV (reference sequence). The CDR3 length is 17 residues. Trimming at V came to 5 bases and at J to 0 bases, leaving 10 bases not matched to a gene. The CDR3 protein is CASSTRGAGGYQETQYF. In nucleotides, the CDR3 is TGTGCCAGCAGTACCCGTGGGGCGGGGGGGTACCAAGAGACCCAGTACTTC.

V is TRBV29-1 and J is TRBJ1-1; weak D call: TRBD1 (5 bases). This CDR3 has 12 amino acids. With 7 bases removed from V and 1 base from J, the gap between germline ends came to 10 bases. Per germline, CDR1 SQVTM and CDR2 ANQGSEA. DNA for the CDR3: TGCAGCGCCGACAGCGGGAACACTGAAGCTTTCTTT. Translation gives CSADSGNTEAFF.

DNA for the CDR3: TGTGCCTGGAGTAGACAGAACCTTAACGAGCAGTACTTC. As protein: CAWSRQNLNEQYF. This rearrangement joins TRBV30 to TRBJ2-7; weak D call: TRBD1 (5 bases). The CDR3 contains 13 residues. The germline V and J ends were trimmed by 2 bases and 5 bases, with 13 bases remaining between them. Per germline, CDR1 GTSNPN and CDR2 SVGIG (reference sequence).

This chain connects TRBV5-5 to TRBJ1-6; D is undetermined. The CDR3 sequence is 17 residues long. V gave up 0 bases and J gave up 0 bases, with 10 bases separating them. The germline gives CDR1 SGHKS, CDR2 YYEKEE (reference sequence). The CDR3 reads CASSLVAVSSYNSPLHF. CDR3 in DNA: TGTGCCAGCAGCTTGGTGGCAGTGAGCTCCTATAATTCACCCCTCCACTTT.

The rearrangement uses TRBV5-4 and TRBJ2-1; 11 bases match TRBD2. There are 15 residues in the CDR3. Germline trimming cut 0 bases from V and 9 bases from J; bases unmatched to any gene: 5. Germline CDR1 and CDR2: SGHNT and YYREEE (reference sequence). In DNA form, the CDR3 reads TGTGCCAGCAGCTTGGTTAGCGGGGGGGCCAGTGAGCAGTTCTTC. It translates to CASSLVSGGASEQFF. The whole variable domain, filled in from reference TRBV5-4 and TRBJ2-1, reads ETGVTQSPTHLIKTRGQQVTLRCSSQSGHNTVSWYQQALGQGPQFIFQYYREEENGRGNFPPRFSGLQFPNYSSELNVNALELDDSALYLCASSLVSGGASEQFFGPGTRLTVL.

Concerning this clone itself: The identical CDR3 is also encoded by other nucleotide sequences in the sample. The genes are TRBV6-1 and TRBJ1-5; D may be TRBD1 (6 bases). V was cut by 6 bases and J by 4 bases, with 10 bases left in between. The CDR3 contains 13 residues. Germline V gene data show CDR1 as MNHNS and CDR2 as SASEGT. The CDR3 protein is CASRTGSNQPQHF. CDR3 bases: TGTGCCAGCAGGACAGGATCTAATCAGCCCCAGCATTTT.

The chain has TRBV27 and TRBJ2-2; D gene uncertain. Between the trimmed V and J ends, which lost 5 bases and 3 bases, there was a span of 4 bases. CDR1 MNHEY and CDR2 SMNVEV come from the germline V gene (reference sequence). This CDR3 is built from 12 residues. The CDR3 reads CASSRHTGELFF. The CDR3 DNA reads as TGTGCCAGCAGTAGACACACCGGGGAGCTGTTTTTT.

The chain recombines TRBV11-3 with TRBJ2-1; tentative D call: TRBD1 (6 bases). V lost 6 bases and J lost 10, with 10 bases in between. Germline V gene lookup returns CDR1 SGHNT and CDR2 YENEEA. The CDR3 is 11 residues long. CDR3 in amino acids: CASRTGIEQFF. Written as DNA, the CDR3 is TGTGCCAGCAGAACAGGGATCGAGCAGTTCTTC. The full variable domain, its missing parts supplied by reference TRBV11-3 and TRBJ2-1, is EAGVVQSPRYKIIEKKQPVAFWCNPISGHNTLYWYLQNLGQGPELLIRYENEEAVDDSQLPKDRFSAERLKGVDSTLKIQPAELGDSAVYLCASRTGIEQFFGPGTRLTVL.

The CDR3 here is CASRALVTYEQYF. CDR3 DNA sequence: TGTGCCAGCCGGGCGCTAGTTACCTACGAGCAGTACTTC. V gene TRBV7-2 combines with J gene TRBJ2-7, with no clear D. The germline V and J ends were trimmed by 8 bases and 2 bases, with 13 bases remaining between them. Germline CDR1 SGHTA, CDR2 FQGNSA. CDR3 length: 13 residues. Full variable domain (outside the CDR3, taken from reference TRBV7-2 and TRBJ2-7): GAGVSQSPSNKVTEKGKDVELRCDPISGHTALYWYRQSLGQGLEFLIYFQGNSAPDKSGLPSDRFSAERTGGSVSTLTIQRTQQEDSAVYLCASRALVTYEQYFGPGTRLTVT.

This chain joins TRBV27 and TRBJ2-6, with unresolved D. In germline, CDR1 is MNHEY, CDR2 SMNVEV (reference sequence). V was shortened by 5 bases and J by 2 bases, with 7 bases between the two germline ends. The CDR3 has 14 amino acids. The CDR3 reads CASSTGPGANVLTF. CDR3 in DNA: TGTGCCAGCAGTACCGGGCCTGGGGCCAACGTCCTGACTTTC. The variable domain in full, completed from reference TRBV27 and TRBJ2-6, reads EAQVTQNPRYLITVTGKKLTVTCSQNMNHEYMSWYRQDPGLGLRQIYYSMNVEVTDKGDVPEGYKVSRKEKRNFPLILESPSPNQTSLYFCASSTGPGANVLTFGAGSRLTVL.

V is TRBV30 and J is TRBJ2-2; D unresolved. Germline V gene lookup returns CDR1 GTSNPN and CDR2 SVGIG (reference sequence). V was clipped by 0 bases and J by 8 bases, with 7 bases between them. The CDR3 consists of 12 residues. The CDR3 region is CAWSVRGGELFF. Here the CDR3 DNA reads TGTGCCTGGAGTGTCCGAGGAGGGGAGCTGTTTTTT.

This sequence joins TRBV18 and TRBJ2-7; D is unclear. V lost 0 bases to trimming and J lost 7 bases, with 7 bases between them. The CDR3 loop spans 12 amino acids. CDR1 is KGHSH, CDR2 LQKENI, per germline. The CDR3 DNA reads TGTGCCAGCTCACCACCGGGCAGTGAGCAGTACTTC. This gives the protein CASSPPGSEQYF.

This chain links TRBV11-2 with TRBJ2-1; no firm D call. CDR3 length equals 15 residues. V gave up 1 base and J gave up 4 bases, with 11 bases separating them. The germline gives CDR1 SGHAT, CDR2 FQNNGV. The CDR3 nucleotides are TGTGCCAGCAGCTTAGCTTTTGCCCAATACAATGAGCAGTTCTTC. Its protein product is CASSLAFAQYNEQFF.